These T cell receptor beta chains were read from a single sample in a study of neurological immune-mediated disorders. TCRdb passed the 5' RACE reads through MiXCR, listing each CDR3 protein once. This repertoire shows about 80,000 distinct CDR3 sequences, about 4.3% found once; its top ten account for more than 5%. Input material: PBMCs. These receptors came from a woman aged 55-75 years with multiple sclerosis. Each CDR3 is given with its conserved first and last residue. D genes are given only for firm matches. The size entry is marked missing in some rows and otherwise reads once, few, many or a size class.

j_call cdr3_length v_call d_call clone_size cdr3_nt cdr3_aa
TRBJ1-1 15 TRBV6-4 - many TGTGCCAGCAGTGCCAGGGCAGGGGCGGCCACTGAAGCTTTCTTT CASSARAGAATEAFF
TRBJ1-1 15 TRBV30 TRBD1 - TGTGCCTGGAATAACAGGGGACGGGTCAGTACTGAAGCTTTCTTT CAWNNRGRVSTEAFF
TRBJ1-4 14 TRBV5-1 - many TGCGCCAGCAGCGTCCAGGGGATCGGAGAAAAACTGTTTTTT CASSVQGIGEKLFF
TRBJ2-6 15 TRBV29-1 - many TGCAGCGTTGGGGCAGGGCGCTCTGGGGCCAACGTCCTGACTTTC CSVGAGRSGANVLTF
TRBJ2-1 14 TRBV6-2/TRBV6-3 TRBD2 many TGTGCCAGCGAGCGGGGGAGACGCTACAATGAGCAGTTCTTC CASERGRRYNEQFF
TRBJ2-1 15 TRBV5-1 - many TGCGCCAGCAGCTTGGCGTCAGGGCCTAACAATGAGCAGTTCTTC CASSLASGPNNEQFF
TRBJ1-5 14 TRBV14 TRBD1 - TGTGCCAGCAGCCAGGGACAGAGCAATCAGCCCCAGCATTTT CASSQGQSNQPQHF
TRBJ2-4 17 TRBV23-1 TRBD1 few TGCGCCAGCAGTCAATCTACAAGGACAGGGACCAAAAACATTCAGTACTTC CASSQSTRTGTKNIQYF
TRBJ2-5 16 TRBV3-1 - many TGTGCCAGCAGCCAAGATCTTGCAAGAGGGCAAGAGACCCAGTACTTC CASSQDLARGQETQYF
TRBJ2-4 15 TRBV20-1 - many TGCAGTGCTAGAGTGCAGGGTATAGCCAAAAACATTCAGTACTTC CSARVQGIAKNIQYF
TRBJ2-7 16 TRBV20-1 TRBD1 many TGCAGTGCTAGAGTCCCACCGAGCAGGGGGTCTTACGAGCAGTACTTC CSARVPPSRGSYEQYF
TRBJ2-2 15 TRBV20-1 TRBD2 many TGCAGTGCTCCGTCCGGGGGGGCAGGCACCGGGGAGCTGTTTTTT CSAPSGGAGTGELFF
TRBJ2-1 16 TRBV15 TRBD1 many TGTGCCACCAGCAGAGGGGACAGGGGCTCCTACAATGAGCAGTTCTTC CATSRGDRGSYNEQFF
TRBJ1-2 12 TRBV12-3/TRBV12-4 - many TGTGCCAGCAGCCGGGCAGAATTAGGCTACACCTTC CASSRAELGYTF
TRBJ2-7 14 TRBV7-2 - many TGTGTCAGCAGCCAGGGGGGGAGCTCCTACGAGCAGTACTTC CVSSQGGSSYEQYF
TRBJ1-1 15 TRBV10-2 - - TGCGCCAGCAGTGACATTGGGGGGGTGAACACTGAAGCTTTCTTT CASSDIGGVNTEAFF
TRBJ2-2 15 TRBV7-2 - many TGTGCCAGCAGCTTAGTCGCGACAGACACCGGGGAGCTGTTTTTT CASSLVATDTGELFF
TRBJ1-1 12 TRBV20-1 - many TGCAGTGCCCAGAGGTCGACCGTCGAAGCTTTCTTT CSAQRSTVEAFF
TRBJ2-5 19 TRBV28 TRBD2 many TGTGCCAGCAGATCTTTCCCCGGGACTAGCGGGGGGACCCAAGAGACCCAGTACTTC CASRSFPGTSGGTQETQYF
TRBJ2-3 13 TRBV7-8 - many TGTGCCAGCAGCCCTGACCCCGGGGTTACGCAGTATTTT CASSPDPGVTQYF
TRBJ1-5 15 TRBV7-8 - many TGTGCCAGCAGCCTCACCGGGATGAGGGATCAGCCCCAGCATTTT CASSLTGMRDQPQHF
TRBJ1-4 14 TRBV20-1 - many TGCAGTGCTAGAGGGGGGGCTACAGATGAAAAACTGTTTTTT CSARGGATDEKLFF
TRBJ1-4 13 TRBV7-9 - few TGTGCCATAAGCAGGACAGATAATGAAAAACTGTTTTTT CAISRTDNEKLFF
TRBJ2-5 13 TRBV25-1 - many TGTGCCAGCAGTGTCGGGGGATCGGAGACCCAGTACTTC CASSVGGSETQYF
TRBJ1-3 14 TRBV5-1 - many TGCGCCAGCAGCTTGGCCAGCTCTGGAAACACCATATATTTT CASSLASSGNTIYF
TRBJ1-1 14 TRBV12-3/TRBV12-4 TRBD1 many TGTGCCAGCAGTCCACAGGGGATGAACACTGAAGCTTTCTTT CASSPQGMNTEAFF
TRBJ1-2 14 TRBV12-3/TRBV12-4 - many TGTGCCAGCAGCATTAGGGATGCGGGGCAAGGCTACACCTTC CASSIRDAGQGYTF
TRBJ1-2 15 TRBV28 TRBD1 many TGTGCCAGCACGGAGGCGGGGACAGCTAACTATGGCTACACCTTC CASTEAGTANYGYTF
TRBJ2-2 16 TRBV7-6 TRBD1 - TGTGCCAACAGCTTAGGGACAGCGCCGAACACCGGGGAGCTGTTTTTT CANSLGTAPNTGELFF
TRBJ1-1 14 TRBV5-6 - many TGTGCCAGCACCAAACAGGGACCCAGAGGTGAAGCTTTCTTT CASTKQGPRGEAFF
TRBJ1-3 15 TRBV4-1 - many TGCGCCAGCAGCCAAGACGGGGGGACTGGAAACACCATATATTTT CASSQDGGTGNTIYF
TRBJ1-1 10 TRBV6-6 - many TGTGCCAGCCGCCGTACTGAAGCTTTCTTT CASRRTEAFF
TRBJ2-2 18 TRBV5-1 - many TGCGCCAGCAGCAGATCCGGGACTCCGATTTCAAACACCGGGGAGCTGTTTTTT CASSRSGTPISNTGELFF
TRBJ2-6 20 TRBV6-5 - many TGTGCCAGCAGTTACTCGGGACAAGGAGGCTGGGGGTCTGGGGCCAACGTCCTGACTTTC CASSYSGQGGWGSGANVLTF
TRBJ2-6 17 TRBV20-1 TRBD1 many TGCAGTGTTCCCCGGGACAGGGCCTACTCTGGGGCCAACGTCCTGACTTTC CSVPRDRAYSGANVLTF
TRBJ1-4 16 TRBV7-2 - many TGTGCCAGCAGCTCAGGCCGGAAAAGTTCTAATGAAAAACTGTTTTTT CASSSGRKSSNEKLFF
TRBJ1-1 16 TRBV20-1 - many TGCAGTGCTAGAGACCCATCTCAACAGGAGCACACTGAAGCTTTCTTT CSARDPSQQEHTEAFF
TRBJ2-2 16 TRBV20-1 TRBD2 many TGCAGTGCTAGAGCTAGCGGGGCAACCTTAACCGGGGAGCTGTTTTTT CSARASGATLTGELFF
TRBJ1-5 12 TRBV7-2 - many TGTGCCAGCAGCGGAAATAATCAGCCCCAGCATTTT CASSGNNQPQHF
TRBJ1-3 17 TRBV6-2/TRBV6-3 - many TGTGCCAGCACCCTATCGGGGCAGCGGGGCTCTGGAAACACCATATATTTT CASTLSGQRGSGNTIYF
TRBJ2-5 16 TRBV28 TRBD2 many TGTGCCAGCAGTTTTTCCGGGGGGGCATCCCAAGAGACCCAGTACTTC CASSFSGGASQETQYF
TRBJ1-2 14 TRBV5-1 TRBD1 many TGCGCCAGCAAAGCGGGGACAGGGGCCTATGGCTACACCTTC CASKAGTGAYGYTF
TRBJ1-5 16 TRBV6-1 - few TGTGCCAGCAGCAGTGAAAGGCCAGGGTGGGCTCAGCCCCAGCATTTT CASSSERPGWAQPQHF
TRBJ1-5 16 TRBV7-2 TRBD1 many TGTGCCAGCAGCCCCGAGGGGGCAATAAGCAATCAGCCCCAGCATTTT CASSPEGAISNQPQHF
TRBJ2-5 14 TRBV29-1 TRBD2 many TGCAGCGTTGGACTCGGACTAGCGGGGGAGACCCAGTACTTC CSVGLGLAGETQYF
TRBJ1-1 15 TRBV12-3/TRBV12-4 - many TGTGCCACCCGGCAGAGGGCGGGGTGGGGAACTGAAGCTTTCTTT CATRQRAGWGTEAFF
TRBJ2-1 16 TRBV5-1 - many TGCGCCAGCAGCACCTATGGCGCCCGCTCCTACAATGAGCAGTTCTTC CASSTYGARSYNEQFF
TRBJ1-2 17 TRBV5-1 TRBD1 many TGCGCCAGCAGCTTGGACGCGGGACAGAAAACTAACTATGGCTACACCTTC CASSLDAGQKTNYGYTF
TRBJ2-1 19 TRBV6-2/TRBV6-3 - many TGTGCCAGCAGTTACGCGCCCCGAGCTAGCCGCCGCTCCTACAATGAGCAGTTCTTC CASSYAPRASRRSYNEQFF
TRBJ2-7 15 TRBV7-6 - many TGTGCCAGCAGCTTAGCGGCGCTGGGAGGCTACGAGCAGTACTTC CASSLAALGGYEQYF
TRBJ2-5 12 TRBV12-3/TRBV12-4 - many TGTGCCTGCTCAGACAGCCAAGAGACCCAGTACTTC CACSDSQETQYF
TRBJ1-1 15 TRBV11-1 - many TGTGCCAGCAAACCACCCGGGTTGGCGAACACTGAAGCTTTCTTT CASKPPGLANTEAFF
TRBJ1-2 13 TRBV5-1 - many TGCGCCAGCAGCTTGGCCCGGACATATGGCTACACCTTC CASSLARTYGYTF
TRBJ1-5 13 TRBV5-1 TRBD1 many TGCGCCAGCAGCTTGACAGGGGGTCAGCCCCAGCATTTT CASSLTGGQPQHF
TRBJ1-5 15 TRBV20-1 TRBD1 many TGCAGTGCGTATCCGGGACAGGTTAGCAATCAGCCCCAGCATTTT CSAYPGQVSNQPQHF
TRBJ2-1 14 TRBV5-1 TRBD2 many TGCGCCAGCAGCGAGCGGGGCTCCTACAATGAGCAGTTCTTC CASSERGSYNEQFF
TRBJ2-2 16 TRBV5-1 - many TGCGCCAGCAGCTTCGGAGGGGGAGATCGCACCGGGGAGCTGTTTTTT CASSFGGGDRTGELFF